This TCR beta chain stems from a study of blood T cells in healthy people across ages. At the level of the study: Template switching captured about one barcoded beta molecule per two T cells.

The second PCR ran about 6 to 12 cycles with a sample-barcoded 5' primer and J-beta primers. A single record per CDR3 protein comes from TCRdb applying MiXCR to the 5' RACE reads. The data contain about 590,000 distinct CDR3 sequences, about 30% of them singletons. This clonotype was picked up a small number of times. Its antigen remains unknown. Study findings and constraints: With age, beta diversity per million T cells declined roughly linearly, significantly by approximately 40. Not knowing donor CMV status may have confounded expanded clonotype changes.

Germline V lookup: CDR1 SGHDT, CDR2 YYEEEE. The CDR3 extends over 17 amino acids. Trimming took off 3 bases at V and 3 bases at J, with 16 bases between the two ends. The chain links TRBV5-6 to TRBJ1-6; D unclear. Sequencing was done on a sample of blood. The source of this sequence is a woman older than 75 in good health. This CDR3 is CASSSSRRGNYNSPLHF. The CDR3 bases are TGTGCCAGCAGCTCGAGTCGGCGCGGAAACTATAATTCACCCCTCCACTTT.